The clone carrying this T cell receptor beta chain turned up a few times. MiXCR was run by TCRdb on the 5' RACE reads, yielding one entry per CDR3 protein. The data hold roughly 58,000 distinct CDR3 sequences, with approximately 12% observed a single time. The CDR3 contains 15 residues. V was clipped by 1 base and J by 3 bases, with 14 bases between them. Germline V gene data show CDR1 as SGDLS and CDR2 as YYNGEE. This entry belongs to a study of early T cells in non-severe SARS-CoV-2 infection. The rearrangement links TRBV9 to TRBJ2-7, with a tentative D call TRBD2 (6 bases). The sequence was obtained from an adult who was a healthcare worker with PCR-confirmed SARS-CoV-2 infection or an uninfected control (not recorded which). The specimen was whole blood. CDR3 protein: CASSVTGTHDYEQYF. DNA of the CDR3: TGTGCCAGCAGCGTAACCGGGACTCACGACTACGAGCAGTACTTC.